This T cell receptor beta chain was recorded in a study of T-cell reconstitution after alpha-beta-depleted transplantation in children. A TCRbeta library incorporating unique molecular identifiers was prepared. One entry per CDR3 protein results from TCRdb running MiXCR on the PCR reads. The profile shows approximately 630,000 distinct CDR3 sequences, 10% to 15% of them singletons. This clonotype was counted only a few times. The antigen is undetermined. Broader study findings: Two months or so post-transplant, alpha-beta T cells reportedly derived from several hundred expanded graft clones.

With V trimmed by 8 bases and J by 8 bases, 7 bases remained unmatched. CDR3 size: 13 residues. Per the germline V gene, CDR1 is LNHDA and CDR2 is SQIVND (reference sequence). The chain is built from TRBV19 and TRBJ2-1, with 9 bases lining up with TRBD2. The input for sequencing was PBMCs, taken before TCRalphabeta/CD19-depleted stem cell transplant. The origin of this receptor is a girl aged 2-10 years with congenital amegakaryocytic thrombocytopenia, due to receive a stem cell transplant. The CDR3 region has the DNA TGTGCCAGTGCCTTAGCGGGAGCCGATGAGCAGTTCTTC. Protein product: CASALAGADEQFF.